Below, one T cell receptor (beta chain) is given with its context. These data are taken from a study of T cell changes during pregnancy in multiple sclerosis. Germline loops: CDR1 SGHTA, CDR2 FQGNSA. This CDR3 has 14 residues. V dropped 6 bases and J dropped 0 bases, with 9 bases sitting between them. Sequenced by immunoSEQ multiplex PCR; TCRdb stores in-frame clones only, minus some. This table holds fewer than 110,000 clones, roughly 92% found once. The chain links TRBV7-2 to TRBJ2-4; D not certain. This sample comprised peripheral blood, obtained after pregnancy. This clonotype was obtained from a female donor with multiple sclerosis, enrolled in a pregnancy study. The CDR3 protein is CASRAQLAKNIQYF. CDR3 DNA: TGTGCCAGCAGGGCACAGCTAGCCAAAAACATTCAGTACTTC.